A single T cell receptor (beta chain) is shown here with its context. What it binds is unknown. PCR used 60 Vbeta primers and 13 Jbeta primers. Clones were read by immunoSEQ multiplex PCR, and TCRdb kept only the in-frame ones, dropping some. The data hold about 140,000 clones, with 60% to 80% observed a single time. This entry is derived from a study of cytomegalovirus exposure and HLA in healthy donors. Broader study findings: Among donors in an Asian-associated ancestry cluster, a later analysis reportedly found fewer N-insertions than the roughly 700-donor mean. Highly shared sequence variants in one cluster were likely a sequencing artifact.

Germline V gene data show CDR1 as LGHNA and CDR2 as YSLEER. The CDR3 consists of 16 residues. Trimming cost V 4 bases and J 6 bases; bases outside gene matches: 10. The sequence derives from a male donor in good health and CMV-seronegative. The V gene is TRBV4-3, the J gene TRBJ2-2; 8 bases map to TRBD2. Sample: PBMCs. The CDR3 DNA reads as TGCGCCAGCAGCCCTGGGGGTCGGGGGGGGGCCGGGGAGCTGTTTTTT. Translating gives CASSPGGRGGAGELFF.